This T cell receptor (beta chain) came from a study of cytomegalovirus exposure and HLA in healthy donors. Study-level results: Reportedly, cytomegalovirus status was diagnosed with high sensitivity and specificity. Sequencing likely generated an artifact that appeared as a cluster of highly shared sequence variants.

The donors (healthy individuals) were bone marrow donors. When sampled, the donors appeared nominally healthy, though they likely had unrecorded immune exposures. Trimming took 3 bases from V and 5 from J; bases not matched to a gene: 2. Looked up from germline, CDR1 is SEHNR and CDR2 is FQNEAQ (reference sequence). The CDR3 sequence is 13 residues long. Of note for this clone: Antigen: not known.

PCR employed 60 Vbeta and 13 Jbeta primers. The assay was immunoSEQ multiplex PCR, and TCRdb's table has in-frame clones only and misses some. This repertoire shows 180,000 or so clones, more than 70% found once; its top ten account for around 8%. The J gene is TRBJ2-7, the V gene TRBV7-9, with 9 bases identical to TRBD1. The sequenced sample was PBMCs. This TCR derives from a woman aged 40-49 years in good health and CMV-seropositive. CDR3 loop: CASSLGTGHEQYF. CDR3 sequence (DNA): TGTGCCAGCAGCTTGGGGACAGGGCACGAGCAGTACTTC.